A selection of T cell receptor beta chains follows, all from one sample in a study of blood T cells in healthy people across ages. In TCRdb, the 5' RACE reads were re-called with MiXCR into one record per CDR3 protein. The profile shows roughly 560,000 distinct CDR3 sequences, around 24% of them singletons. This sample was also put to use in a study of T cells of mothers and their children.

The sample comprised blood. Every receptor here comes from a boy between 5 and 17 years old in good health. The CDR3 runs from the conserved cysteine through the conserved F or W. D genes are given only for firm matches. The size entry is marked missing in some rows and otherwise reads once, few, many or a size class.

TRBV27	NA	many	TRBJ1-4	TGTGCCAGCAGTTTACGAGGGCTCGGTAATGAAAAACTGTTTTTT	CASSLRGLGNEKLFF
TRBV20-1	TRBD1	few	TRBJ2-7	TGCAGTAGCAACAGGGGGGACGAGCAGTACTTC	CSSNRGDEQYF
TRBV15	TRBD1	few	TRBJ2-7	TGTGCCACCAGCAGGGCTGGGACAGGGTCGGGCGAGCAGTACTTC	CATSRAGTGSGEQYF
TRBV6-6	NA	NA	TRBJ2-5	TGTGCCAGCAGGAACACCCCGGGGGAGACCCAGTACTTC	CASRNTPGETQYF
TRBV4-2	TRBD2	NA	TRBJ2-1	TGTGCCAGCAGCCAAGATAGGGCGGGAGAAAACTACAATGAGCAGTTCTTC	CASSQDRAGENYNEQFF
TRBV7-2	NA	NA	TRBJ2-3	TGTGCCAGCAGCTTAGCTACAATCGTGAGGCGAGATACGCAGTATTTT	CASSLATIVRRDTQYF
TRBV28	NA	few	TRBJ1-4	TGTGCCAGCAGCCCCCCGGTTGGTAATAATGAAAAACTGTTTTTT	CASSPPVGNNEKLFF
TRBV18	NA	once	TRBJ2-3	TGTGCCAGCTCACTAACGGGGGAACCTTCCACAGATACGCAGTATTTT	CASSLTGEPSTDTQYF
TRBV4-3	TRBD1	NA	TRBJ2-4	TGCGCCAGCAGCCAAGAGGGACCGGGACAGCCGGGAAAAAACATTCAGTACTTC	CASSQEGPGQPGKNIQYF
TRBV4-1	NA	NA	TRBJ2-7	TGCGCCAGCAGCCAAGCCAAAGGGGGCTACGAGCAGTACTTC	CASSQAKGGYEQYF
TRBV28	NA	few	TRBJ2-7	TGTGCCAGCAGGTTGCCGGGGGCCTACGAGCAGTACTTC	CASRLPGAYEQYF
TRBV28	NA	few	TRBJ1-2	TGTGCCAGCAACGGACAGTCGGGCTACACCTTC	CASNGQSGYTF
TRBV25-1	TRBD2	NA	TRBJ2-7	TGTGCCAGCAGTGACTTAGCGGGGACCTACGAGCAGTACTTC	CASSDLAGTYEQYF
TRBV24-1	TRBD1	NA	TRBJ1-5	TGTGCCACCAGCCTGACAGGGGCAAATCAGCCCCAGCATTTT	CATSLTGANQPQHF
TRBV4-1	TRBD1	few	TRBJ1-4	TGCGCCAGCAGCCAGATACAGGGGGGCGGTGAAAAACTGTTTTTT	CASSQIQGGGEKLFF
TRBV28	NA	few	TRBJ2-5	TGTGCCAGCAGTGAAGAGGGGCGGCAGACCCAGTACTTC	CASSEEGRQTQYF
TRBV11-2	NA	few	TRBJ1-1	TGTGCCAGCAGCTTAGAGGGGGCCATGAACACTGAAGCTTTCTTT	CASSLEGAMNTEAFF
TRBV6-2/TRBV6-3	TRBD1	NA	TRBJ2-4	TGTGCCAGCAGTTTTCATCTTCAGACCAGGGGGCGCGTCAAAAACATTCAGTACTTC	CASSFHLQTRGRVKNIQYF
TRBV29-1	TRBD2	NA	TRBJ2-3	TGCAGCCTCATGGGACTAGACACAGATACGCAGTATTTT	CSLMGLDTDTQYF
TRBV2	NA	NA	TRBJ2-1	TGTGCCAGCAGGGAAAGCTTGAGCTCCTACAATGAGCAGTTCTTC	CASRESLSSYNEQFF
TRBV25-1	TRBD1	few	TRBJ1-1	TGTGCCAGCAGTGACCCCCCGGGACAGGGGAACACTGAAGCTTTCTTT	CASSDPPGQGNTEAFF
TRBV7-2	TRBD2	NA	TRBJ2-7	TGTGCCAGCAGGCAATCTAGCGGGGGCTACGAGCAGTACTTC	CASRQSSGGYEQYF
TRBV9	TRBD2	many	TRBJ2-7	TGTGCCAGCAGCCCAACTAGCGGAATCTACGAGCAGTACTTC	CASSPTSGIYEQYF
TRBV7-2	NA	once	TRBJ1-4	TGTGCCAGCAGCTTAGGACGGCATCCGGGAAAACTGTTTTTT	CASSLGRHPGKLFF
TRBV5-1	NA	NA	TRBJ1-2	TGCGCCAGCAGCATACTAACCCCCCAGGGGACCTATGGCTACACCTTC	CASSILTPQGTYGYTF
TRBV9	TRBD1	NA	TRBJ2-3	TGTGCCAGCAGCCAGACCTACAGGGGGCTGACCACAGATACGCAGTATTTT	CASSQTYRGLTTDTQYF
TRBV12-3/TRBV12-4	NA	few	TRBJ2-1	TGTGCCAGCAGGACTCCGGGACCCTACAATGAGCAGTTCTTC	CASRTPGPYNEQFF
TRBV12-3/TRBV12-4	NA	few	TRBJ2-3	TGTGCCAGCGATTCGGCTAGCACAGATACGCAGTATTTT	CASDSASTDTQYF
TRBV5-1	TRBD2	NA	TRBJ2-5	TGCGCCAGCAGCTATAAACGGACTAGCGGGACCGTGGAGACCCAGTACTTC	CASSYKRTSGTVETQYF
TRBV20-1	NA	NA	TRBJ1-2	TGCAGTGCTAGACGGGGAGGCTATGGCTACACCTTC	CSARRGGYGYTF
TRBV5-1	TRBD1	NA	TRBJ2-2	TGCGCCAGCAGCATAGGACAGGGCGTGTCTCCCGGGGAGCTGTTTTTT	CASSIGQGVSPGELFF
TRBV4-1	NA	NA	TRBJ2-3	TGCGCCAGCAGCCACCTCGGGCGACAAACACCAAGCACAGATACGCAGTATTTT	CASSHLGRQTPSTDTQYF
TRBV27	NA	few	TRBJ2-1	TGTGCCAGCAGTTGGTTCAATGAGCAGTTCTTC	CASSWFNEQFF
TRBV7-9	NA	NA	TRBJ1-5	TGTGCCAGCAGCTTAGGGATAGGGTCGGTCCAGCCCCAGCATTTT	CASSLGIGSVQPQHF
TRBV3-1	TRBD2	NA	TRBJ2-2	TGTGCCAGCAGCCCGGTGGTCGGGGGGACCACCGGGGAGCTGTTTTTT	CASSPVVGGTTGELFF
TRBV12-3/TRBV12-4	TRBD1	NA	TRBJ2-4	TGTGCCAGCCATGGGGGACAGGGGAGCGGAAACATTCAGTACTTC	CASHGGQGSGNIQYF
TRBV4-1	TRBD2	few	TRBJ2-5	TGCGCCAGCAGCCAAGAATTAGTCCTAGCGGGTAGCGAGACCCAGTACTTC	CASSQELVLAGSETQYF
TRBV28	NA	few	TRBJ2-7	TGTGCCAGCAATCTGCTCTCCTACGAGCAGTACTTC	CASNLLSYEQYF
TRBV6-2/TRBV6-3	NA	many	TRBJ2-1	TGTGCCAGCAGTTACCGGGACTACAATGAGCAGTTCTTC	CASSYRDYNEQFF
TRBV9	NA	NA	TRBJ2-7	TGTGCCAGCAGCTGGGGACATCAAGGAACCTACGAGCAGTACTTC	CASSWGHQGTYEQYF
TRBV7-9	NA	few	TRBJ2-1	TGTGCCAGCAGCTTAGCGGGGGAATGGTCCAATGAGCAGTTCTTC	CASSLAGEWSNEQFF
TRBV6-1	NA	NA	TRBJ2-3	TGTGCCAGCAGTCCACTACTCAAGACGGGTTACCCTGGCACAGATACGCAGTATTTT	CASSPLLKTGYPGTDTQYF
TRBV21-1	NA	NA	TRBJ2-7	TGTGCCAGCAGCAAAGGTGGACAGTTATCCTACGAGCAGTACTTC	CASSKGGQLSYEQYF
TRBV6-2/TRBV6-3	TRBD1	NA	TRBJ2-7	TGTGCCAGCAGTTCCACCAGGGGGCTCGCCTACGAGCAGTACTTC	CASSSTRGLAYEQYF
TRBV29-1	NA	once	TRBJ2-3	TGCAGCGTGGATCACGGGGCGGGTACGCAGTATTTT	CSVDHGAGTQYF
TRBV27	NA	few	TRBJ2-5	TGTGCCAGCAGTCATCCCGGGCGGGTTGGGAAGACCCAGTACTTC	CASSHPGRVGKTQYF
TRBV20-1	NA	NA	TRBJ1-2	TGCAGCCTCACCCGGACAGAGACTAACTATGGCTACACCTTC	CSLTRTETNYGYTF
TRBV2	TRBD1	NA	TRBJ1-4	TGTGCCAGCAACCTGGGACAGGGAGAACTGTTTTTT	CASNLGQGELFF
TRBV14	NA	few	TRBJ2-7	TGTGCCAGCAGCCAGCGGCAATTCGACTACGAGCAGTACTTC	CASSQRQFDYEQYF
TRBV6-1	NA	NA	TRBJ1-6	TGTGCCAGCAGACCCACAGGGAAGAATAATTCACCCCTCCACTTT	CASRPTGKNNSPLHF
TRBV24-1	TRBD2	few	TRBJ2-1	TGTGCCACCAGTGATTTTCGTGGGGGACTAGCGCGTGAGCAGTTCTTC	CATSDFRGGLAREQFF